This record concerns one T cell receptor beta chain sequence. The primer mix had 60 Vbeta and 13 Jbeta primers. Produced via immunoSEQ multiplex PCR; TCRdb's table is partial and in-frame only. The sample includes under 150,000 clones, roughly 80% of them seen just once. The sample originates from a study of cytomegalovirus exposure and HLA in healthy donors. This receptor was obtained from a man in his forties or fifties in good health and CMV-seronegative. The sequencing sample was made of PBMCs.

CDR3 in DNA: TGTGCCAGCAGTCCCGTACTCTGGGGGGGTGGCTACACCTTC. It translates to CASSPVLWGGGYTF. The J gene is TRBJ1-2, the V gene TRBV28, with D maybe TRBD1 (5 bases). Germline CDR1 reads MDHEN; CDR2 reads SYDVKM. This CDR3 is 14 amino acids long. V was cut by 5 bases and J by 7 bases, with 17 bases left in between.